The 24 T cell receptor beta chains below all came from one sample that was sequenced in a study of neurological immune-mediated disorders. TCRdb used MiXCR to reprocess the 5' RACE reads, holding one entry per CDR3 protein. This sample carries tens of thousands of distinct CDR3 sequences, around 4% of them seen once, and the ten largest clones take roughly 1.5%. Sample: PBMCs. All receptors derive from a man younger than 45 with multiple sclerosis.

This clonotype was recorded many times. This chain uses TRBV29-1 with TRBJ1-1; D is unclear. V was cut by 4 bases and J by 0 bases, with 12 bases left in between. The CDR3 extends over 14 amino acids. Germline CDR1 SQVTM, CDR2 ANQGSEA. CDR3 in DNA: TGCAGCGTTGTCCCCCAGAACATGAACACTGAAGCTTTCTTT. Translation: CSVVPQNMNTEAFF.

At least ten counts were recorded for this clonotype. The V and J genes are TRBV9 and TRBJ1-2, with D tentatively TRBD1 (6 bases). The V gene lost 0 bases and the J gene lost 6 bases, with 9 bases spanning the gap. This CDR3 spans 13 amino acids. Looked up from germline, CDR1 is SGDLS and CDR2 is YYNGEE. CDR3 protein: CASSVAQGNGYTF. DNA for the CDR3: TGTGCCAGCAGCGTAGCCCAGGGGAATGGCTACACCTTC.

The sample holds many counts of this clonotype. The CDR3 reads CASSREQGRHTEAFF. The CDR3 coding sequence is TGCGCCAGCAGCCGGGAACAGGGAAGGCACACTGAAGCTTTCTTT. The rearrangement joins TRBV4-1 to TRBJ1-1, with D possibly matching TRBD1 (6 bases). Trimming removed 4 bases at V and 3 bases at J, with 15 bases between. There are 15 residues in the CDR3. Germline loops: CDR1 MGHRA, CDR2 YSYEKL.

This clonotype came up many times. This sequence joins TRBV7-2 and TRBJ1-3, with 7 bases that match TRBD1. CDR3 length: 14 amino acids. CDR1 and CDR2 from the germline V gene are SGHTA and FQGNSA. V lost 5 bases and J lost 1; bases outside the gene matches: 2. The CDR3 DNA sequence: TGTGCCAGCAGCCACAGGGGTTCTGGAAACACCATATATTTT. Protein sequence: CASSHRGSGNTIYF.

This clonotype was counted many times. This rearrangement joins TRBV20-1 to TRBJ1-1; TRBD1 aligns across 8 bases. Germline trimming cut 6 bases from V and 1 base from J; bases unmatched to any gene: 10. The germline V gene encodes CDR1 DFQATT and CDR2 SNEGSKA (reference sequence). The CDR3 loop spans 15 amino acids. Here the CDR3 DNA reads TGCAGTGCCGGCGGGGCAGGGGGCTGGAACACTGAAGCTTTCTTT. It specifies CSAGGAGGWNTEAFF.

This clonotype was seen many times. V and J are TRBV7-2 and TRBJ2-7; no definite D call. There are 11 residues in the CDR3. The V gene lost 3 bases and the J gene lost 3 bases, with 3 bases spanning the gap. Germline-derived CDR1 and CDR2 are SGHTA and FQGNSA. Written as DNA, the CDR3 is TGTGCCAGCAGCTTCGACTACGAGCAGTACTTC. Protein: CASSFDYEQYF. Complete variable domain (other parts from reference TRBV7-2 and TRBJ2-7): GAGVSQSPSNKVTEKGKDVELRCDPISGHTALYWYRQSLGQGLEFLIYFQGNSAPDKSGLPSDRFSAERTGGSVSTLTIQRTQQEDSAVYLCASSFDYEQYFGPGTRLTVT.

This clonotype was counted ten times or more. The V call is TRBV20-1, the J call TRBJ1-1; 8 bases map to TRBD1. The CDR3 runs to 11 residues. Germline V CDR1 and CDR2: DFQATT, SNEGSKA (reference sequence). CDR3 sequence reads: CSLTQGARAFF. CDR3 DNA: TGCAGCCTCACTCAGGGGGCGAGGGCTTTCTTT.

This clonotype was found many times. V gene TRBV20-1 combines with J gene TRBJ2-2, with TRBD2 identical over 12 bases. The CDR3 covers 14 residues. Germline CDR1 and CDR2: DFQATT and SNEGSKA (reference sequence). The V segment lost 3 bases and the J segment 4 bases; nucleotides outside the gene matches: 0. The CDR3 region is CSARTSGSTGELFF. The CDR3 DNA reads TGCAGTGCTAGGACTAGCGGGAGCACCGGGGAGCTGTTTTTT.

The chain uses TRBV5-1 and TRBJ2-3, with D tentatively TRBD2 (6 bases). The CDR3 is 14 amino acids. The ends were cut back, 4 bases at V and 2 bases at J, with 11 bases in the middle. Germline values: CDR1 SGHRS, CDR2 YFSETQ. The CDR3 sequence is CASSAGTSTDTQYF. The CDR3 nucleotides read TGCGCCAGCAGCGCGGGGACCTCCACAGATACGCAGTATTTT.

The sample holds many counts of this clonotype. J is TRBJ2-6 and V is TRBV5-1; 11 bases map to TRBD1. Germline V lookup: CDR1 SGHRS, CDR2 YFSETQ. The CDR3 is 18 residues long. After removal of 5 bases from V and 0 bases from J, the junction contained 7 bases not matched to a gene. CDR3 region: CASRVTGTGGSGANVLTF. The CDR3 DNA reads TGCGCCAGCAGAGTCACCGGGACAGGGGGCTCTGGGGCCAACGTCCTGACTTTC.

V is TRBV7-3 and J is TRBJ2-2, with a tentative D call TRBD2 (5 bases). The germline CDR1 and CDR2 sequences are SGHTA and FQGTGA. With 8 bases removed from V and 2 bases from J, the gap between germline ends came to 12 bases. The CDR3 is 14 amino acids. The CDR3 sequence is CASRAALNTGELFF. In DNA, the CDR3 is TGTGCCAGCCGAGCGGCCCTCAACACCGGGGAGCTGTTTTTT.

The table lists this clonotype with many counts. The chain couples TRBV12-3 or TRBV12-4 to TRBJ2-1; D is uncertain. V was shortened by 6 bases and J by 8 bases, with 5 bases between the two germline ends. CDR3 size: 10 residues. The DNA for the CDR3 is TGTGCCAGCAGGGTGGATGAGCAGTTCTTC. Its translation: CASRVDEQFF.

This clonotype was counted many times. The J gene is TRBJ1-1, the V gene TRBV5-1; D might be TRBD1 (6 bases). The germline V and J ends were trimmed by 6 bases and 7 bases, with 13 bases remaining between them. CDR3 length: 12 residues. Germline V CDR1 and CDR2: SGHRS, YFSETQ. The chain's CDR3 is CASTKGGDEAFF. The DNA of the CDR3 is TGCGCCAGCACCAAGGGGGGAGATGAAGCTTTCTTT.

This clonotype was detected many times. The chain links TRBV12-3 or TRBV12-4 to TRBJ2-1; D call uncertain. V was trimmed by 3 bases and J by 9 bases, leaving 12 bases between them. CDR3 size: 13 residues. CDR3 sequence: CASSFGRVGEQFF. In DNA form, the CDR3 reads TGTGCCAGCAGTTTCGGGCGAGTGGGTGAGCAGTTCTTC.

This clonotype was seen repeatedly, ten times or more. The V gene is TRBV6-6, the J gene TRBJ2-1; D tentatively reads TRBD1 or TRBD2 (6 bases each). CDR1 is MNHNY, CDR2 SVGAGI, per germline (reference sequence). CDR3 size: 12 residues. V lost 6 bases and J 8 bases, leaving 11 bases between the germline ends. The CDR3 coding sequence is TGTGCCAGCAGGAGTAGGGGGGATGAGCAGTTCTTC. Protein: CASRSRGDEQFF.

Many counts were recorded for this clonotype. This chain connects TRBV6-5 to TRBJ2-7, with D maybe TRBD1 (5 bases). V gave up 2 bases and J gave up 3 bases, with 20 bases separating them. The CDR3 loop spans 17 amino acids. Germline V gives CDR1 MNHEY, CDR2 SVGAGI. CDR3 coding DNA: TGTGCCAGCAGTTACCCGGCAGGGCCACGAGGAAACTACGAGCAGTACTTC. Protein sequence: CASSYPAGPRGNYEQYF.

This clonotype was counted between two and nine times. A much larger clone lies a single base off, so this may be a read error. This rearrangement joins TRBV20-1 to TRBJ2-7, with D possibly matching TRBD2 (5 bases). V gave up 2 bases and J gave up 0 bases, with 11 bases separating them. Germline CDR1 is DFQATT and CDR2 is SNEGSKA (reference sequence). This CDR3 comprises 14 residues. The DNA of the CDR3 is TGCAGTGCTAGACCCCCCAGCGGCTCCTACGAGCAGTACTTC. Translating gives CSARPPSGSYEQYF.

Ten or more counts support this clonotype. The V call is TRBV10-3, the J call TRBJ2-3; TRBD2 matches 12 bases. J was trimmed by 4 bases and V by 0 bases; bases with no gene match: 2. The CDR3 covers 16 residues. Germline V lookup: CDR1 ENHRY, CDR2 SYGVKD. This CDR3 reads CAISESTSGGPDTQYF. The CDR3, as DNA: TGTGCCATCAGTGAGTCTACTAGCGGGGGGCCAGATACGCAGTATTTT.

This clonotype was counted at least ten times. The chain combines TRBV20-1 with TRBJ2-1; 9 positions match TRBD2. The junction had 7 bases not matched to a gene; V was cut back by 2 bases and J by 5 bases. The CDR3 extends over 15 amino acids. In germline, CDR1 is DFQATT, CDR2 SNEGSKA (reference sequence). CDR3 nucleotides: TGCAGTGCTAGACCTACGGGACTAGCCCACAATGAGCAGTTCTTC. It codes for CSARPTGLAHNEQFF.

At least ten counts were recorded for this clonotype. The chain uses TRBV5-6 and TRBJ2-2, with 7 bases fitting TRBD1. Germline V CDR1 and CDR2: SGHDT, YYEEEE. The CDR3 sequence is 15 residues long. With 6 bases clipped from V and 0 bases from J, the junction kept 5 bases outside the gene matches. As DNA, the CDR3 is TGTGCCAGCAAATTCGGACAGGCGAACACCGGGGAGCTGTTTTTT. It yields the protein CASKFGQANTGELFF.

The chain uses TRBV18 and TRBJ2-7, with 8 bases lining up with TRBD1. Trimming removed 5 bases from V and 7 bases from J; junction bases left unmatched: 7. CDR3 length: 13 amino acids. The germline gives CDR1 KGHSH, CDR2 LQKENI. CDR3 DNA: TGTGCCAGCTCATCGGGACAGGATAAAGAGCAGTACTTC. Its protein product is CASSSGQDKEQYF.

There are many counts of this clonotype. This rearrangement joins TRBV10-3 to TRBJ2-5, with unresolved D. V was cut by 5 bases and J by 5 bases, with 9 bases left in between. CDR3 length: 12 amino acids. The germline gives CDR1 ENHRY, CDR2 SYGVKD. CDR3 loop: CAISPELETQYF. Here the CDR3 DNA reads TGTGCCATCAGTCCGGAATTGGAGACCCAGTACTTC.

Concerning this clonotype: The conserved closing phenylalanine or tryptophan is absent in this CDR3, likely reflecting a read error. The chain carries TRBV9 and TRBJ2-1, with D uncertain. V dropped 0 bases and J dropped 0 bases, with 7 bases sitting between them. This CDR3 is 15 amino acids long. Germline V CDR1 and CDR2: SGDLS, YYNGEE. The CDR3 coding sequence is TGTGCCAGCAGCGTAGACCCCACCTCCTACAATGAGCAGTTCAAC. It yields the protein CASSVDPTSYNEQFN.

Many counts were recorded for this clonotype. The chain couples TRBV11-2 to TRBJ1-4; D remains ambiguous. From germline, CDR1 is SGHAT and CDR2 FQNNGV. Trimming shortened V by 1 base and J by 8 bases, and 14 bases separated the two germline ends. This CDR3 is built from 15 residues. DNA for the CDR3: TGTGCCAGCAGCTTAGGTCGGGGTGAGAGAGAAAAACTGTTTTTT. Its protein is CASSLGRGEREKLFF.